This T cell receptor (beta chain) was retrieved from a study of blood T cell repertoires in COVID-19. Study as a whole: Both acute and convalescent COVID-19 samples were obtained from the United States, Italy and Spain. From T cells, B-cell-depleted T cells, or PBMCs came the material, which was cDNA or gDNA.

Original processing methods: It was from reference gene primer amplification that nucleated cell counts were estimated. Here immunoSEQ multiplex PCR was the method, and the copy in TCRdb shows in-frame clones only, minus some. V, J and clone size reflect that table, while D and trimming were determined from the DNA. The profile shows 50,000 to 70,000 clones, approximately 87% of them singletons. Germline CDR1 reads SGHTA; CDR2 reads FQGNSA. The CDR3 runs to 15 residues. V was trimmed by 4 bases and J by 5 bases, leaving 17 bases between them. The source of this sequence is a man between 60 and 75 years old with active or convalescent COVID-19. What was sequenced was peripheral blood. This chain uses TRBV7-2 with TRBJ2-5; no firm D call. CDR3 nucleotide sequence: TGTGCCAGCAGCTACGCTGCCCTAGTCACGGAGACCCAGTACTTC. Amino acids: CASSYAALVTETQYF.